This T cell receptor beta chain comes out of a study of cytomegalovirus exposure and HLA in healthy donors. Concerning this clone itself: The target antigen is unknown.

V lost 3 bases to trimming and J lost 1 base, with 18 bases between them. The germline V gene has CDR1 LNHNV and CDR2 YYDKDF (reference sequence). The CDR3 loop spans 17 amino acids. The primer mix had 60 Vbeta and 13 Jbeta primers. Assay: immunoSEQ multiplex PCR; the TCRdb copy retains only in-frame clones and omits some. The sample lists some 200,000 clones, approximately 80% seen once, with more than 1.3% in the top ten. Findings of the study overall: CMV antigen specificity was confirmed in vitro for three CMV-associated chains. TRBV6-2, TRBV6-3 and some other V segments were excluded as indistinguishable. There were reportedly fewer N-insertions in an Asian-associated ancestry cluster than the approximately 670-donor mean, in a later analysis.

The TCR was taken from a girl between 5 and 17 years old in good health and CMV-seronegative. The sample comprised PBMCs. V and J are TRBV15 and TRBJ1-1; TRBD1 might be the D (5 bases). CDR3 sequence (DNA): TGTGCCACCAGCAGGAAACGATCAGGGATACCGAACACTGAAGCTTTCTTT. This gives the protein CATSRKRSGIPNTEAFF.